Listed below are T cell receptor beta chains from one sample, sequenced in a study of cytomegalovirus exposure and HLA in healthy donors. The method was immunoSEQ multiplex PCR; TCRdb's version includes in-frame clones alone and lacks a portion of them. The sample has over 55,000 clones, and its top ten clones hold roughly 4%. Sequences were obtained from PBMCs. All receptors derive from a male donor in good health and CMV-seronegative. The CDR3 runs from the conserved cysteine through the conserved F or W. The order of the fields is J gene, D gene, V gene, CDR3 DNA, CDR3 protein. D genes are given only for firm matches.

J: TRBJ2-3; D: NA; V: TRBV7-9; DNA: TGTGCCAGCAGCTCTCCTACCCGGAGGGGAAGGACGGATACGCAGTATTTT; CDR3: CASSSPTRRGRTDTQYF
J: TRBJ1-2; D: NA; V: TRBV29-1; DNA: TGCAGCGTTGAATTGGGACAAAACTATGGCTACACCTTC; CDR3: CSVELGQNYGYTF
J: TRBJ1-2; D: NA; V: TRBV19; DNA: TGTGCCAGCCATGACAGGTTTAATGGCTACACCTTC; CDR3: CASHDRFNGYTF
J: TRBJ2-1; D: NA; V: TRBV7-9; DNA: TGTGCCAGCAGGCCTATTCTGACAGAATACAATGAGCAGTTCTTC; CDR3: CASRPILTEYNEQFF
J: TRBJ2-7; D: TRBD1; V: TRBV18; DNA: TGTGCCAGCTCACGACAGGGCGACTACGAGCAGTACTTC; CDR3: CASSRQGDYEQYF
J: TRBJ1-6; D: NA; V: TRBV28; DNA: TGTGCCAGCAGTCCCGCATCGAGCTCCTATAATTCACCCCTCCACTTT; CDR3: CASSPASSSYNSPLHF
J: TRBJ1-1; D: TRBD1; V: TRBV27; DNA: TGTGCCAGCAGTCCCCTAGGGTGGGGGACAGGGAACACTGAAGCTTTCTTT; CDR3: CASSPLGWGTGNTEAFF
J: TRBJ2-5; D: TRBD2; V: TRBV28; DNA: TGTGCCAGCGCGGGGGGAGCAGAGACCCAGTACTTC; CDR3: CASAGGAETQYF
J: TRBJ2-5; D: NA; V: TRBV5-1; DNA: TGCGCCAGCAGCTTGGGAAGAACTTCACAAGAGACCCAGTACTTC; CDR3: CASSLGRTSQETQYF
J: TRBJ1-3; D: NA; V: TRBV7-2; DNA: TGTGCCAGCAGCTCAAACCTACAGGGTGGGGGCTCTGGAAGCACCATATATTTT; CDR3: CASSSNLQGGGSGSTIYF
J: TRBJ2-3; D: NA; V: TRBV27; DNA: TGTGCCAGCAGCACCGGGTTAGATACGCAGTATTTT; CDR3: CASSTGLDTQYF
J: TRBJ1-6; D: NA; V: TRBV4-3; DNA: TGCGCCAGCAGCCAGGTCACGGGGGGAAGCGATAATTCACACCTACACTTT; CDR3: CASSQVTGGSDNSHLHF
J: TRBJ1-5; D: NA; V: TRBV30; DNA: TGTGCCTGGGACGTGGCAGGGAGGAGGCAGCCCCAGCATTTT; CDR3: CAWDVAGRRQPQHF
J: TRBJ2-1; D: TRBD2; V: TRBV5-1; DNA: TGCGCCAGCAGCAACCCTTATGAGTTCAGAGGGAGGGTCTATGAGCAGTTCTTC; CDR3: CASSNPYEFRGRVYEQFF
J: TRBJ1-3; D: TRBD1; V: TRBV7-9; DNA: TGTGCCAGCAGCTTAGTGGTCCCGTTGACAGGGCGAGGTGGAAACACCATATATTTT; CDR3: CASSLVVPLTGRGGNTIYF